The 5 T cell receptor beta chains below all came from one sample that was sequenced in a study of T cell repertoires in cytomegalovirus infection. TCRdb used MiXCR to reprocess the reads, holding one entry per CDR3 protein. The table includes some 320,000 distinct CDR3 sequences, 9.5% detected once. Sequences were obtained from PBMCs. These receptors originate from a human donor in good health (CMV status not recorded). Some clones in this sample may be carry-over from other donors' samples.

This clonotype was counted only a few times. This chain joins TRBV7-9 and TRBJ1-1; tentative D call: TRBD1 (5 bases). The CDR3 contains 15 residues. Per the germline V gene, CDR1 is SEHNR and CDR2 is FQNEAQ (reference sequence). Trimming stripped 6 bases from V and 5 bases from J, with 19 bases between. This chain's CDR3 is CASSTRGTGGTEAFF. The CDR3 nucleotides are TGTGCCAGCAGTACTAGGGGAACGGGAGGTACTGAAGCTTTCTTT.

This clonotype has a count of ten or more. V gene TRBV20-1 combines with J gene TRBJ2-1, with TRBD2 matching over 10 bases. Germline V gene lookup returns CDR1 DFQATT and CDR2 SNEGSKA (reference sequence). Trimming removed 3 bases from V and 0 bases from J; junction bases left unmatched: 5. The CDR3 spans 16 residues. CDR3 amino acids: CSARVAGGYSYNEQFF. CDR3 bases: TGCAGTGCTAGGGTAGCGGGGGGCTACTCCTACAATGAGCAGTTCTTC.

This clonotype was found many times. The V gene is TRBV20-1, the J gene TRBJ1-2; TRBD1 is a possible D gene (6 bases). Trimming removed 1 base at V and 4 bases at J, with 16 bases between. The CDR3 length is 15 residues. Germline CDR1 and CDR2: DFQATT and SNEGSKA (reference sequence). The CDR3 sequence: CSARGGYGTIYGYTF. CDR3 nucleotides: TGCAGTGCTAGAGGAGGCTATGGGACAATCTATGGCTACACCTTC.

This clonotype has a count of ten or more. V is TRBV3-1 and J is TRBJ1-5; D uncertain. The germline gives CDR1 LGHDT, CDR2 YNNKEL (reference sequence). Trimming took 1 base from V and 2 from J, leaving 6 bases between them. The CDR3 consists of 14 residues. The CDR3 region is CASSQGRGNQPQHF. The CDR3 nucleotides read TGTGCCAGCAGCCAAGGACGAGGCAATCAGCCCCAGCATTTT.

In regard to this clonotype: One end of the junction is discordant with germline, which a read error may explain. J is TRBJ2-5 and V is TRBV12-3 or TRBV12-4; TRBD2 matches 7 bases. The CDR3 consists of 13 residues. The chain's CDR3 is CTSSPGTKETQYF. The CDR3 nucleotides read TGTACCAGCAGTCCCGGGACTAAGGAGACCCAGTACTTC.